This T cell receptor (beta chain) was retrieved from a study of human T cells and chemical hapten exposure. Study summary: All patients underwent weekly scalp dosing with diphenylcyclopropenone for the full roughly 24-week study.

Time point given: patch test 1, 2 weeks after DPC sensitization. Treatment denoted: therapeutic diphenylcyclopropenone sensitization with weekly scalp DPC. General study points: Once DPC sensitization occurred, TCRs above 1 in 1000 frequency showed no change.

This clonotype appeared many times. Its antigen is not identified. Attachment of unique molecular identifiers to individual cDNA molecules was performed in the library. TCRdb itself ran the RACE reads through MiXCR, one entry per CDR3 protein. The table lists fewer than 500,000 distinct CDR3 sequences, more than 4.5% of them singletons, with approximately 2.1% in the top ten. Trimming removed 0 bases at V and 8 bases at J, with 6 bases between. Germline V CDR1 and CDR2: DFQATT, SNEGSKA (reference sequence). The CDR3 consists of 11 residues. This chain connects TRBV20-1 to TRBJ2-3; D uncertain. The sequenced sample was whole blood, obtained in connection with sensitization to the hapten diphenylcyclopropenone (DPC). This sequence was found in a woman between 45 and 65 years old with alopecia areata. Some clones in this sample may be carry-over from other donors' samples. The CDR3 protein is CSAREGFTQYF. Here the CDR3 DNA reads TGCAGTGCTAGAGAAGGGTTTACGCAGTATTTT.